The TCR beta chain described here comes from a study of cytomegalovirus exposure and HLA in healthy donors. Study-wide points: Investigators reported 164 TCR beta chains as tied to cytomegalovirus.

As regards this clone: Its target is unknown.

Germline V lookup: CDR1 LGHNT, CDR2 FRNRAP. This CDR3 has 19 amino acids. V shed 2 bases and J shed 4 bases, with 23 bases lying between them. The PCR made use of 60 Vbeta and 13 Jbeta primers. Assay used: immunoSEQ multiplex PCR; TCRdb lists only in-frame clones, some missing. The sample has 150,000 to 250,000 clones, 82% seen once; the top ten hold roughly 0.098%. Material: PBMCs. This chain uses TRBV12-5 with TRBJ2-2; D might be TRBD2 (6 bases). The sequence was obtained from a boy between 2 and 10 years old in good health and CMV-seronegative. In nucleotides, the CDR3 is TGTGCTAGTGGTTTGACGCTCCGGGGCCTTGGAGCGGGCACCGGGGAGCTGTTTTTT. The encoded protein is CASGLTLRGLGAGTGELFF.